This entry features one T cell receptor beta chain sequence. V was cut by 3 bases and J by 6 bases, with 13 bases left in between. The CDR3 sequence is 13 residues long. From germline, CDR1 is GTSNPN and CDR2 SVGIG (reference sequence). TCRdb re-called the RACE reads with MiXCR, one entry per CDR3 protein. The sample shows around 50,000 distinct CDR3 sequences, 7.5% to 10% of them seen only once. Indicated time point: patch test 1, 2 weeks after DPC sensitization. The treatment is: therapeutic diphenylcyclopropenone sensitization with weekly scalp DPC. The data were taken from a study of human T cells and chemical hapten exposure.

The material sequenced was whole blood, taken in connection with sensitization to the hapten diphenylcyclopropenone (DPC). The origin of this receptor is a woman aged 40 to 50 with alopecia areata. Some clones in this sample may be carry-over from other donors' samples. J is TRBJ2-3 and V is TRBV30, with D possibly TRBD1 on 6 matching bases. The DNA of the CDR3 is TGTGCCTGGAGAGGGGGAGCCACCGATACGCAGTATTTT. Translated, it gives CAWRGGATDTQYF. The full variable domain, in which reference TRBV30 and TRBJ2-3 provide the parts outside the CDR3, is SQTIHQWPATLVQPVGSPLSLECTVEGTSNPNLYWYRQAAGRGLQLLFYSVGIGQISSEVPQNLSASRPQDRQFILSSKKLLLSDSGFYLCAWRGGATDTQYFGPGTRLTVL.